Below are 17 T cell receptor beta chains sequenced from a single sample in a study of T cell responses to AZD1222 COVID-19 vaccine. Only in-frame clones appear in the TCRdb table, and some are missing; sequencing was by immunoSEQ multiplex PCR. The repertoire consists of 55,000 to 70,000 clones, with over 60% occurring once and the leading ten covering roughly 12%. The sequencing here drew on peripheral blood, taken on day 0 of AZD1222 vaccination. These receptors were obtained from an adult in good health.

The chain carries TRBV15 and TRBJ1-4; 7 nucleotides agree with TRBD1. Per the germline V gene, CDR1 is LNHNV and CDR2 is YYDKDF (reference sequence). J lost 8 bases, V lost 3 bases, and 6 bases had no gene match. This CDR3 spans 14 amino acids. DNA for the CDR3: TGTGCCACCAGCAGGAGACAGGGTACCGAAAAACTGTTTTTT. Encoded protein: CATSRRQGTEKLFF.

The V call is TRBV5-6, the J call TRBJ1-2, with D hard to call. The CDR3 length is 15 residues. CDR1 and CDR2 from the germline V gene are SGHDT and YYEEEE. Between the trimmed V and J ends, which lost 1 base and 0 bases, there was a span of 10 bases. The CDR3 is CASSLSSSANYGYTF. The CDR3 DNA reads TGTGCCAGCAGCTTGTCTAGTTCGGCTAACTATGGCTACACCTTC.

This rearrangement joins TRBV7-6 to TRBJ2-3, with TRBD2 identical over 14 bases. J gave up 4 bases and V 0 bases, and 3 bases lay outside the gene matches. Germline V gene lookup returns CDR1 SGHVS and CDR2 FNYEAQ. This CDR3 spans 17 amino acids. The chain's CDR3 is CASSLATSGGASDTQYF. CDR3 nucleotides: TGTGCCAGCAGCTTAGCGACTAGCGGGGGGGCCTCAGATACGCAGTATTTT.

This rearrangement joins TRBV9 to TRBJ1-5; unclear D gene. Deletions cut 0 bases from V and 1 base from J, with 8 bases between. This CDR3 has 15 residues. The germline CDR1 and CDR2 sequences are SGDLS and YYNGEE. The CDR3 sequence is CASSVGEGSNQPQHF. In DNA form, the CDR3 reads TGTGCCAGCAGCGTAGGGGAGGGCAGCAATCAGCCCCAGCATTTT. Looking up the rest from reference TRBV9 and TRBJ1-5 gives the full variable domain: DSGVTQTPKHLITATGQRVTLRCSPRSGDLSVYWYQQSLDQGLQFLIQYYNGEERAKGNILERFSAQQFPDLHSELNLSSLELGDSALYFCASSVGEGSNQPQHFGDGTRLSIL.

V gene TRBV6-5 combines with J gene TRBJ1-2; no clear D. The V and J ends lost 7 bases and 6 bases respectively, with 15 bases between them. Germline CDR1 MNHEY, CDR2 SVGAGI. This CDR3 is 13 amino acids long. In DNA form, the CDR3 reads TGTGCCAGCAAAGAGCGGGGTTCCAATGGCTACACCTTC. Its translation: CASKERGSNGYTF.

About this clone itself: A read error may produce the germline difference seen at one junction end. The rearrangement links TRBV7-7 to TRBJ2-1, with 7 nucleotides matching TRBD2. CDR3 length: 15 residues. In germline, CDR1 is SSHAT, CDR2 FNYEAQ (reference sequence). The CDR3 spells CASSLRLASYNEQFF. CDR3 nucleotide sequence: TGTGCTAGCAGCCTACGACTAGCCTCCTACAATGAGCAGTTCTTC.

The genes are TRBV6-5 and TRBJ1-1; D gene unclear. The germline V and J ends were trimmed by 7 bases and 4 bases, with 10 bases remaining between them. The CDR3 runs 12 residues. Germline V gene data show CDR1 as MNHEY and CDR2 as SVGAGI. CDR3 residues: CASTNLSTEAFF. Written as DNA, the CDR3 is TGTGCCAGCACAAACCTCAGCACTGAAGCTTTCTTT.

As to this clone: The identical CDR3 is also encoded by other nucleotide sequences in the sample. The rearrangement links TRBV28 to TRBJ1-4; no clear D gene. The CDR3 is made up of 11 amino acids. CDR1 is MDHEN, CDR2 SYDVKM, per germline. V lost 3 bases and J 6 bases, leaving 2 bases between the germline ends. The CDR3 DNA reads as TGTGCCAGCAGTTTCGATGAAAAACTGTTTTTT. This gives the protein CASSFDEKLFF.

This chain uses TRBV6-1 with TRBJ1-1; D unclear. Per the germline V gene, CDR1 is MNHNS and CDR2 is SASEGT. Between the trimmed V and J ends, which lost 1 base and 5 bases, there was a span of 8 bases. This CDR3 has 13 amino acids. CDR3 coding DNA: TGTGCCAGCAGTGAAGGACCGTGGACTGAAGCTTTCTTT. This codes for CASSEGPWTEAFF.

The V gene is TRBV19, the J gene TRBJ2-7, with D maybe TRBD1 (6 bases). The germline CDR1 and CDR2 sequences are LNHDA and SQIVND (reference sequence). V was clipped by 5 bases and J by 7 bases, with 21 bases between them. The CDR3 is 15 residues long. As DNA, the CDR3 is TGTGCCAGTAGTGAGACCGGGACACTTTCCCGGGAGCAGTACTTC. Its protein product is CASSETGTLSREQYF.

This clone was found a few times. CDR3 loop: CASSLGLGRGEDTQYF. DNA for the CDR3: TGTGCCAGCAGCTTAGGGTTGGGGAGGGGCGAAGATACGCAGTATTTT. The V and J genes are TRBV11-3 and TRBJ2-3; 7 bases map to TRBD2. CDR3 length: 16 amino acids. The V gene's germline CDR1 is SGHNT and CDR2 YENEEA. V lost 1 base and J lost 5; bases outside the gene matches: 9.

CDR3 sequence: CASSELVQGSEKLFF. The CDR3 bases are TGTGCCAGCAGTGAACTCGTACAGGGTTCGGAAAAACTGTTTTTT. The J gene is TRBJ1-4, the V gene TRBV2, with D maybe TRBD1 (6 bases). Germline CDR1 is SNHLY and CDR2 is FYNNEI. The CDR3 is 15 amino acids. V was clipped by 2 bases and J by 8 bases, with 15 bases between them.

The table lists this clone with a count of one. The chain combines TRBV27 with TRBJ2-1, with D possibly called TRBD1 or TRBD2 (5 bases each). The CDR3 covers 16 residues. The ends were cut back, 7 bases at V and 0 bases at J, with 16 bases in the middle. Per germline, CDR1 MNHEY and CDR2 SMNVEV (reference sequence). The CDR3 sequence is CASTKRSGSSYNEQFF. The CDR3 nucleotides read TGTGCCAGCACCAAAAGATCAGGGAGCTCCTACAATGAGCAGTTCTTC.

This rearrangement joins TRBV12-3 or TRBV12-4 to TRBJ2-2; unclear D gene. This CDR3 is built from 11 residues. Trimming cost V 6 bases and J 5 bases, with 4 bases left between them. The CDR3 loop is CASSQTGELFF. CDR3 DNA sequence: TGTGCCAGCAGCCAAACCGGGGAGCTGTTTTTT.

V usage is TRBV18 and J usage is TRBJ2-1, with 7 bases aligning to TRBD2. V trimming: 2 bases; J trimming: 2 bases; junction bases outside the gene matches: 3. The CDR3 is 15 amino acids. CDR1 KGHSH and CDR2 LQKENI come from the germline V gene. CDR3 DNA sequence: TGTGCCAGCTCACCAGGTGGGGGGGCCTACAATGAGCAGTTCTTC. This codes for CASSPGGGAYNEQFF.

The chain uses TRBV6-5 and TRBJ2-3; no clear D. V was cut by 2 bases and J by 2 bases, with 11 bases left in between. Germline CDR1 is MNHEY and CDR2 is SVGAGI. The CDR3 sequence is 15 residues long. The CDR3 nucleotides read TGTGCCAGCAGTTACCACCGCGGTTACACAGATACGCAGTATTTT. Residues: CASSYHRGYTDTQYF.

This clone came up a few times. The chain is built from TRBV10-3 and TRBJ2-1; 13 nucleotides agree with TRBD2. The CDR3 sequence is 12 residues long. The germline gives CDR1 ENHRY, CDR2 SYGVKD. The V segment lost 9 bases and the J segment 8 bases; nucleotides outside the gene matches: 1. Here the CDR3 DNA reads TGTGCCATAGGGACTAGCGGGGATGAGCAGTTCTTC. Translation: CAIGTSGDEQFF.